This T cell receptor beta chain was found in a study of blood T cell repertoires in COVID-19. Looking at the study overall: Acute-phase and convalescent COVID-19 samples originated in the United States, Italy and Spain. From T cells, B-cell-depleted T cells, or PBMCs came the material, which was cDNA or gDNA.

This CDR3 is 15 amino acids long. CDR1 and CDR2 (germline): SGHTA, FQGTGA. V was clipped by 1 base and J by 2 bases; unmatched bases: 2. Only a few counts were recorded for this clone. In the original analysis: Amplified reference gene primers provided the basis for estimating nucleated cell counts. Measured with immunoSEQ multiplex PCR; TCRdb has only the in-frame clones, and not every one. V, J and clone size reflect that table, while D and trimming were determined from the DNA. The sample shows tens of thousands of clones, roughly 80% of them seen only once. What was sequenced was peripheral blood. This chain joins TRBV7-3 and TRBJ2-1; 7 bases line up with TRBD2. This TCR was sampled from a human donor in a cohort sampled during active or convalescent COVID-19. CDR3 sequence: CASSLSSGPYNEQFF. The CDR3 DNA sequence: TGTGCCAGCAGCTTAAGTAGCGGGCCCTACAATGAGCAGTTCTTC.